This passage covers 27 T cell receptor beta chains from one sample sequenced in a study of T cell repertoires in cytomegalovirus infection. Their specific antigens are unknown. Using its own MiXCR run on the reads, TCRdb lists one record per CDR3 protein. The sample lists more than 300,000 distinct CDR3 sequences; approximately 30% were seen once. The specimen comprised cultured PBMCs, sampled from culture after CMV antigen stimulation. Source of these receptors: a human donor in good health (CMV status not recorded). Some clones in this sample may be carry-over from other donors' samples.

The CDR3 DNA follows: TGTGCCAGTAGTACCGGGACAGGGGGCTACGAGCAGTACTTC. Its protein is CASSTGTGGYEQYF. This chain uses TRBV19 with TRBJ2-7; 11 nucleotides align to TRBD1. Germline trimming cut 4 bases from V and 3 bases from J; bases unmatched to any gene: 2. The V gene's germline CDR1 is LNHDA and CDR2 SQIVND (reference sequence). The length of the CDR3 is 14 residues. The variable domain in full, with the rest retrieved from reference TRBV19 and TRBJ2-7, is DGGITQSPKYLFRKEGQNVTLSCEQNLNHDAMYWYRQDPGQGLRLIYYSQIVNDFQKGDIAEGYSVSREKKESFPLTVTSAQKNPTAFYLCASSTGTGGYEQYFGPGTRLTVT.

This chain connects TRBV27 to TRBJ2-3; 7 bases align to TRBD1. V trimming: 0 bases; J trimming: 2 bases; junction bases outside the gene matches: 2. The length of the CDR3 is 15 residues. Germline V gene lookup returns CDR1 MNHEY and CDR2 SMNVEV (reference sequence). For the CDR3, the DNA is TGTGCCAGCAGTTTATCCAGGGGGATCACAGATACGCAGTATTTT. This sequence encodes CASSLSRGITDTQYF.

There are a few counts of this clonotype. The chain uses TRBV19 and TRBJ1-1; perhaps TRBD1 as D (5 bases). Germline assignment: CDR1 LNHDA and CDR2 SQIVND (reference sequence). V dropped 2 bases and J dropped 5 bases, with 18 bases sitting between them. The CDR3 consists of 16 residues. The chain's CDR3 is CASSIYASGQFTEAFF. CDR3 in DNA: TGTGCCAGTAGTATATACGCTTCGGGGCAATTTACTGAAGCTTTCTTT.

The chain couples TRBV10-3 to TRBJ2-7; 10 nucleotides match TRBD2. Germline loops: CDR1 ENHRY, CDR2 SYGVKD. After removal of 1 base from V and 3 bases from J, the junction contained 3 bases not matched to a gene. CDR3 length: 15 residues. CDR3 in amino acids: CAISELRLAGYEQYF. The CDR3 DNA sequence: TGTGCCATCAGTGAGTTACGACTAGCGGGCTACGAGCAGTACTTC.

The V call is TRBV6-8, the J call TRBJ2-7; D gene unclear. CDR1 and CDR2 from the germline V gene are MNHGY and SAAAGT. Trimming cost V 6 bases and J 2 bases, with 17 bases left between them. The CDR3 covers 15 residues. CDR3 nucleotides: TGTGCCAGCAGCGTTAGTTGGTGGTCTACCTACGAGCAGTACGTC. As protein: CASSVSWWSTYEQYV.

This clonotype was detected ten times or more. This chain connects TRBV7-9 to TRBJ2-3; 16 nucleotides match TRBD2. The CDR3 has 18 residues. Germline CDR1 is SEHNR and CDR2 is FQNEAQ (reference sequence). J gave up 4 bases and V 4 bases, and 8 bases lay outside the gene matches. CDR3 residues: CASSSLGLAGGHPDTQYF. CDR3 nucleotides: TGTGCCAGCAGCTCGTTGGGACTAGCGGGAGGGCATCCAGATACGCAGTATTTT.

V is TRBV12-3 or TRBV12-4 and J is TRBJ2-1; a possible D gene is TRBD2 (6 bases). This CDR3 spans 12 amino acids. V shed 4 bases and J shed 8 bases, with 9 bases lying between them. CDR3 loop: CASSSSVDEQFF. CDR3 nucleotide sequence: TGTGCCAGCAGTTCTAGCGTGGATGAGCAGTTCTTC.

This clonotype has just a few counts. The rearrangement uses TRBV7-9 and TRBJ2-1, with 7 bases matching TRBD1. The ends lost 5 bases at V and 9 bases at J; junction bases unmatched: 4. The CDR3 contains 12 residues. Germline values: CDR1 SEHNR, CDR2 FQNEAQ (reference sequence). CDR3 DNA sequence: TGTGCCAGCAGCGCACAGGGGTTTGAGCAGTTCTTC. Translating it yields CASSAQGFEQFF.

This clonotype was detected once. The chain uses TRBV6-5 and TRBJ2-2; maybe TRBD2 (6 bases). CDR1 is MNHEY and CDR2 is SVGAGI in the germline V gene. This CDR3 region has 15 residues. V was clipped by 0 bases and J by 6 bases, with 11 bases between them. The DNA for the CDR3 is TGTGCCAGCAGTTACTCTAGCGGAAGGGCCGGGGAGCTGTTTTTT. Its translation: CASSYSSGRAGELFF.

The table lists this clonotype with many counts. V usage is TRBV7-9 and J usage is TRBJ2-5; a possible D gene is TRBD2 (6 bases). Trimming removed 3 bases from V and 5 bases from J, with 13 bases in between. The CDR3 is made up of 14 amino acids. Germline assignment: CDR1 SEHNR and CDR2 FQNEAQ (reference sequence). CDR3 DNA sequence: TGTGCCAGCAGCTTGAGGGCGGGGATGGAGACCCAGTACTTC. Its translation: CASSLRAGMETQYF.

The chain recombines TRBV11-2 with TRBJ2-1; 7 nucleotides match TRBD2. This CDR3 is 15 amino acids long. Germline CDR1 and CDR2: SGHAT and FQNNGV. V lost 7 bases to trimming and J lost 0 bases; unmatched junction nucleotides: 6. CDR3 protein: CASTGLELSYNEQFF. In nucleotides, the CDR3 is TGTGCCAGCACTGGACTAGAGCTCTCCTACAATGAGCAGTTCTTC.

The CDR3 loop reads CASSIHGHFYNEQFF. CDR3 DNA: TGTGCCAGCAGTATCCATGGGCACTTCTACAATGAGCAGTTCTTC. The chain combines TRBV25-1 with TRBJ2-1; D not certain. The germline gives CDR1 MGHDK, CDR2 SYGVNS. The CDR3 extends over 15 amino acids. V lost 5 bases and J 3 bases, leaving 14 bases between the germline ends. Full variable domain (remainder filled in from reference TRBV25-1 and TRBJ2-1): EADIYQTPRYLVIGTGKKITLECSQTMGHDKMYWYQQDPGMELHLIHYSYGVNSTEKGDLSSESTVSRIRTEHFPLTLESARPSHTSQYLCASSIHGHFYNEQFFGPGTRLTVL.

The rearrangement uses TRBV7-6 and TRBJ1-2; the D is unclear. The ends were cut back, 3 bases at V and 6 bases at J, with 8 bases in the middle. Germline V gives CDR1 SGHVS, CDR2 FNYEAQ. CDR3 length equals 12 residues. The CDR3 spells CASSFSGNGYTF. The CDR3 DNA follows: TGTGCCAGCAGCTTCTCCGGTAATGGCTACACCTTC.

CDR3 residues: CASSLTGPGYEQYF. In nucleotides, the CDR3 is TGTGCCAGCAGCTTAACGGGACCCGGGTACGAGCAGTACTTC. V and J are TRBV7-2 and TRBJ2-7; D might be TRBD1 or TRBD2, each matching 5 bases. V was shortened by 2 bases and J by 4 bases, with 12 bases between the two germline ends. CDR3 size: 14 residues. CDR1 SGHTA and CDR2 FQGNSA come from the germline V gene.

This clonotype showed up just a few times. The chain links TRBV10-3 to TRBJ2-1, with 12 bases fitting TRBD2. The CDR3 runs to 19 residues. V lost 6 bases, J lost 2 bases, and 14 bases stayed unmatched. The germline gives CDR1 ENHRY, CDR2 SYGVKD. CDR3 sequence: CAISPGLAGRSTPYNEQFF. In DNA form, the CDR3 reads TGTGCCATCAGCCCAGGACTAGCGGGACGTTCAACACCCTACAATGAGCAGTTCTTC.

The chain couples TRBV27 to TRBJ1-5, with D tentatively TRBD1 (5 bases). Germline values: CDR1 MNHEY, CDR2 SMNVEV (reference sequence). Trimming took off 4 bases at V and 5 bases at J, with 9 bases between the two ends. The CDR3 runs to 13 residues. CDR3 residues: CASSSGIHQPQHF. The CDR3 nucleotides read TGTGCCAGCAGTTCAGGGATTCATCAGCCCCAGCATTTT.

This clonotype was recorded many times. The chain is built from TRBV7-2 and TRBJ1-1; 9 bases line up with TRBD1. From germline, CDR1 is SGHTA and CDR2 FQGNSA. V shed 5 bases, J shed 6 bases, and the junction held 7 bases outside the gene matches. The CDR3 runs 14 residues. This CDR3 is CASSGGTGFAEAFF. CDR3 coding DNA: TGTGCCAGCAGCGGCGGGACAGGGTTTGCTGAAGCTTTCTTT.

This clonotype was counted a few times. The chain is built from TRBV10-3 and TRBJ2-7; no definite D call. Between the trimmed V and J ends, which lost 6 bases and 0 bases, there was a span of 9 bases. The germline V gene has CDR1 ENHRY and CDR2 SYGVKD. The length of the CDR3 is 13 residues. The CDR3 nucleotides are TGTGCCATCAGGAGCGATATCTCCTACGAGCAGTACGTC. Its translation is CAIRSDISYEQYV.

This clonotype occurred many times. V is TRBV7-2 and J is TRBJ1-4, with a weak D call TRBD1 (5 bases). CDR3 size: 14 residues. Trimming left V 3 bases short and J 7 bases short, with 12 bases between. Per the germline V gene, CDR1 is SGHTA and CDR2 is FQGNSA. The CDR3: CASSFQGVGEKLFF. The CDR3 bases are TGTGCCAGCAGCTTCCAGGGCGTAGGTGAAAAACTGTTTTTT.

This clonotype was detected a few times. The V and J genes are TRBV12-3 or TRBV12-4 and TRBJ1-5, with a weak D call TRBD1 (6 bases). With 4 bases removed from V and 0 bases from J, the gap between germline ends came to 19 bases. This CDR3 has 18 residues. The CDR3 is CASSSSRGTGPSNQPQHF. The CDR3 DNA is TGTGCCAGCAGTTCTAGTAGGGGGACTGGCCCTAGCAATCAGCCCCAGCATTTT.

This chain connects TRBV29-1 to TRBJ2-3; D gene uncertain. There are 12 residues in the CDR3. CDR1 is SQVTM and CDR2 is ANQGSEA in the germline V gene. Trimming took 2 bases from V and 4 from J, leaving 7 bases between them. The DNA of the CDR3 is TGCAGCGTTGAATTAGTACCAGATACGCAGTATTTT. Its translation: CSVELVPDTQYF.

The chain joins TRBV12-3 or TRBV12-4 to TRBJ2-4; D remains ambiguous. Trimming took off 0 bases at V and 1 base at J, with 7 bases between the two ends. The CDR3 runs 15 residues. CDR3 in DNA: TGTGCCAGCAGTTTAGCTATAGGGGCCAAAAACATTCAGTACTTC. It translates to CASSLAIGAKNIQYF.

V usage is TRBV19 and J usage is TRBJ2-3; 13 bases align to TRBD2. The trim removed 5 bases at V and 1 base at J, leaving 6 bases unmatched. CDR3 length equals 17 residues. Germline CDR1 is LNHDA and CDR2 is SQIVND (reference sequence). The CDR3 coding sequence is TGTGCCAGTAGTGCGCGGACTAGCGGGAGTGGCACAGATACGCAGTATTTT. Translated: CASSARTSGSGTDTQYF. Looking up the rest from reference TRBV19 and TRBJ2-3 gives the full variable domain: DGGITQSPKYLFRKEGQNVTLSCEQNLNHDAMYWYRQDPGQGLRLIYYSQIVNDFQKGDIAEGYSVSREKKESFPLTVTSAQKNPTAFYLCASSARTSGSGTDTQYFGPGTRLTVL.

This clonotype was seen only a few times. This chain connects TRBV7-9 to TRBJ1-3; D perhaps matches TRBD1 (6 bases). The germline CDR1 and CDR2 sequences are SEHNR and FQNEAQ (reference sequence). This CDR3 is built from 16 residues. Trimming shortened V by 5 bases and J by 2 bases, and 16 bases separated the two germline ends. CDR3 loop: CASSPRMRGAGNTIYF. The CDR3, as DNA: TGTGCCAGCAGCCCTCGGATGAGGGGGGCTGGAAACACCATATATTTT. The full variable domain, completed using reference TRBV7-9 and TRBJ1-3, is DTGVSQNPRHKITKRGQNVTFRCDPISEHNRLYWYRQTLGQGPEFLTYFQNEAQLEKSRLLSDRFSAERPKGSFSTLEIQRTEQGDSAMYLCASSPRMRGAGNTIYFGEGSWLTVV.

The J gene is TRBJ2-2, the V gene TRBV7-3, with D perhaps TRBD2 (6 bases). CDR1 and CDR2 (germline): SGHTA, FQGTGA. The ends were cut back, 4 bases at V and 2 bases at J, with 17 bases in the middle. CDR3 size: 17 residues. CDR3 residues: CASSSTRIGTNTGELFF. In DNA, the CDR3 is TGTGCCAGCAGCTCTACCAGAATTGGGACTAACACCGGGGAGCTGTTTTTT.

This chain connects TRBV6-8 to TRBJ1-3, with D tentatively TRBD1 (5 bases). Trimming took 4 bases from V and 4 from J, leaving 11 bases between them. CDR1 is MNHGY and CDR2 is SAAAGT in the germline V gene. This CDR3 comprises 14 residues. Here the CDR3 DNA reads TGTGCCAGCAGTTTTGAGGGGTACGGAAACACCATATATTTT. It encodes CASSFEGYGNTIYF.

This clonotype occurred a few times. The rearrangement links TRBV7-9 to TRBJ1-1; TRBD1 might be the D (5 bases). Germline CDR1 SEHNR, CDR2 FQNEAQ (reference sequence). This CDR3 is built from 14 residues. Trimming left V 7 bases short and J 3 bases short, with 15 bases between. CDR3 amino acids: CASTNLGLDTEAFF. Here the CDR3 DNA reads TGTGCCAGCACCAATCTGGGGCTCGACACTGAAGCTTTCTTT.